This TCR beta chain was profiled in a study of cytomegalovirus exposure and HLA in healthy donors. PCR used 60 Vbeta primers and 13 Jbeta primers. Data came from immunoSEQ multiplex PCR; TCRdb stores just in-frame clones and leaves some out. The sample contains tens of thousands of clones, around 74% of which appear only once. The CDR3 sequence is 14 residues long. Losses at the gene ends were 6 bases for V and 0 bases for J; bases not matched to a gene: 4. Germline V CDR1 and CDR2: LNHDA, SQIVND (reference sequence). This TCR was sampled from a woman aged 30 to 39 in good health and CMV-seropositive. Sequenced sample: PBMCs. The gene calls are TRBV19 and TRBJ1-1; 7 nucleotides align to TRBD1. The CDR3 DNA reads as TGTGCCAGTAGACAACAGGGGCTGAACACTGAAGCTTTCTTT. Its translation is CASRQQGLNTEAFF.